This is a list of T cell receptor beta chains from one sample in a study of cytomegalovirus exposure and HLA in healthy donors. TCRdb's table, derived via immunoSEQ multiplex PCR, lists solely in-frame clones and lacks some. The data hold under 200,000 clones, with approximately 80% observed a single time. The sample was PBMCs. The receptors stem from a man aged 50 to 59 in good health and CMV-seropositive. Each CDR3 is given with its conserved first and last residue. A D gene is named only where the DNA matches it firmly. Only some rows state a clone size, as once, few, many or a class for expanded clones.

CDR3aa: CASSFLDEQFF
CDR3nt: TGTGCCAGCAGCTTCCTCGATGAGCAGTTCTTC
v_gene: TRBV7-8
d_gene: .
j_gene: TRBJ2-1
abundance: .

CDR3aa: CASSPPGQGVREQYF
CDR3nt: TGTGCCAGCAGCCCCCCAGGACAGGGGGTGAGGGAGCAGTACTTC
v_gene: TRBV7-6
d_gene: TRBD1
j_gene: TRBJ2-7
abundance: .

CDR3aa: CASQQTMGSPLHF
CDR3nt: TGTGCCAGCCAACAGACGATGGGTTCACCCCTCCACTTT
v_gene: TRBV14
d_gene: .
j_gene: TRBJ1-6
abundance: .

CDR3aa: CASSSLPRYGYTF
CDR3nt: TGTGCCAGCAGCTCCCTCCCGCGGTATGGCTACACCTTC
v_gene: TRBV7-9
d_gene: .
j_gene: TRBJ1-2
abundance: few

CDR3aa: CASSLFSVTYF
CDR3nt: TGTGCCAGCAGTTTATTCTCAGTCACCTACTTC
v_gene: TRBV27
d_gene: .
j_gene: TRBJ2-7
abundance: .

CDR3aa: CASSFKETQYF
CDR3nt: TGTGCCAGCAGCTTTAAAGAGACCCAGTACTTC
v_gene: TRBV11-2
d_gene: .
j_gene: TRBJ2-5
abundance: .

CDR3aa: CASSFEGSYGYTF
CDR3nt: TGTGCCAGCAGCTTCGAGGGATCCTATGGCTACACCTTC
v_gene: TRBV7-9
d_gene: .
j_gene: TRBJ1-2
abundance: .

CDR3aa: CASSPGQGMIDEQFF
CDR3nt: TGCGCCAGCAGCCCCGGACAGGGGATGATCGATGAGCAGTTCTTC
v_gene: TRBV5-1
d_gene: TRBD1
j_gene: TRBJ2-1
abundance: .

CDR3aa: CASSQEHDQPQHF
CDR3nt: TGTGCCAGCAGCCAAGAACACGATCAGCCCCAGCATTTT
v_gene: TRBV4-2
d_gene: .
j_gene: TRBJ1-5
abundance: .

CDR3aa: CASSQGPAGQGAGGGNQPQHF
CDR3nt: TGCGCCAGCAGCCAAGGGCCAGCGGGACAGGGGGCAGGCGGCGGCAATCAGCCCCAGCATTTT
v_gene: TRBV4-3
d_gene: TRBD1
j_gene: TRBJ1-5
abundance: .

CDR3aa: CASSSPGRRTGGYTF
CDR3nt: TGCGCCAGCAGCTCTCCGGGACGCCGGACAGGAGGCTACACCTTC
v_gene: TRBV5-1
d_gene: TRBD1
j_gene: TRBJ1-2
abundance: .

CDR3aa: CATGTSSPGQGNYGYTF
CDR3nt: TGTGCCACCGGAACGTCATCGCCGGGACAGGGCAACTATGGCTACACCTTC
v_gene: TRBV28
d_gene: TRBD1
j_gene: TRBJ1-2
abundance: .

CDR3aa: CASSWSRDSFYEQYF
CDR3nt: TGTGCCAGCAGCTGGAGCAGGGACAGCTTCTACGAGCAGTACTTC
v_gene: TRBV7-2
d_gene: TRBD1
j_gene: TRBJ2-7
abundance: .

CDR3aa: CASSHQGGGILHF
CDR3nt: TGCGCCAGCAGCCACCAGGGGGGTGGGATACTCCACTTT
v_gene: TRBV4-3
d_gene: TRBD1
j_gene: TRBJ1-6
abundance: .

CDR3aa: CASSPQGGGQGEQFF
CDR3nt: TGTGCCAGCAGCCCTCAGGGCGGGGGGCAGGGTGAGCAGTTCTTC
v_gene: TRBV7-2
d_gene: TRBD2
j_gene: TRBJ2-1
abundance: .

CDR3aa: CAWSSDRNYGYTF
CDR3nt: TGTGCCTGGAGTTCCGACAGGAACTATGGCTACACCTTC
v_gene: TRBV30
d_gene: .
j_gene: TRBJ1-2
abundance: .

CDR3aa: CASSEGLAHNQPQHF
CDR3nt: TGTGCCAGCAGTGAGGGACTCGCTCACAATCAGCCCCAGCATTTT
v_gene: TRBV6-1
d_gene: .
j_gene: TRBJ1-5
abundance: .

CDR3aa: CSVERLGIANEKLFF
CDR3nt: TGCAGCGTTGAAAGGCTAGGCATTGCTAATGAAAAACTGTTTTTT
v_gene: TRBV29-1
d_gene: .
j_gene: TRBJ1-4
abundance: once

CDR3aa: CASSLSLDSYNEQFF
CDR3nt: TGTGCCAGCAGCTTAAGCCTAGACTCCTACAATGAGCAGTTCTTC
v_gene: TRBV7-3
d_gene: .
j_gene: TRBJ2-1
abundance: .

CDR3aa: CASRPQGRGYGYTF
CDR3nt: TGTGCCAGCAGACCACAGGGAAGAGGCTATGGCTACACCTTC
v_gene: TRBV9
d_gene: .
j_gene: TRBJ1-2
abundance: .

CDR3aa: CASSTLAADTQYF
CDR3nt: TGTGCCAGCAGTACACTAGCGGCGGATACGCAGTATTTT
v_gene: TRBV6-5
d_gene: TRBD2
j_gene: TRBJ2-3
abundance: .

CDR3aa: CASSHYTGEGYTF
CDR3nt: TGTGCCAGCAGCCACTACACAGGGGAAGGCTACACCTTC
v_gene: TRBV5-6
d_gene: TRBD1
j_gene: TRBJ1-2
abundance: once

CDR3aa: CASSGDRVNNQPQHF
CDR3nt: TGTGCCAGCAGTGGGGACAGGGTGAACAATCAGCCCCAGCATTTT
v_gene: TRBV2
d_gene: TRBD1
j_gene: TRBJ1-5
abundance: few

CDR3aa: CASSFQDRDTQYF
CDR3nt: TGTGCCAGCAGCTTCCAGGACAGAGATACGCAGTATTTT
v_gene: TRBV5-6
d_gene: .
j_gene: TRBJ2-3
abundance: .

CDR3aa: CASSSSVVSTGELFF
CDR3nt: TGTGCCAGCAGCTCTAGCGTGGTTAGCACCGGGGAGCTGTTTTTT
v_gene: TRBV11-2
d_gene: .
j_gene: TRBJ2-2
abundance: .

CDR3aa: CASSRDTNSGNTIYF
CDR3nt: TGCGCCAGCAGCAGGGACACCAACTCTGGAAACACCATATATTTT
v_gene: TRBV5-1
d_gene: .
j_gene: TRBJ1-3
abundance: .

CDR3aa: CASSVSGGANEQFF
CDR3nt: TGTGCCAGCAGTGTTAGCGGGGGGGCCAATGAGCAGTTCTTC
v_gene: TRBV6-1
d_gene: TRBD2
j_gene: TRBJ2-1
abundance: .